This TCR beta chain was identified during a study of post-analysis software for immune sequencing data. Overall study results and limits: The five TRBV segments detected at higher frequency in patients than in controls included TRBV5-6, TRBV5-1 and TRBV20-1.

Points on this clonotype: Its antigen is as yet unknown. This sequence may be a read error, since a much larger clone differs from it by one base.

cDNA libraries of TCR beta carried unique molecular identifiers. TCRdb fed the PCR reads into MiXCR, producing one record per CDR3 protein. Of some 240,000 distinct CDR3 sequences listed, 35% to 40% were seen once; the top ten hold 4% to 6%. Between the trimmed V and J ends, which lost 1 base and 4 bases, there was a span of 13 bases. Germline values: CDR1 MGHRA, CDR2 YSYEKL. The CDR3 runs 15 residues. This chain joins TRBV4-1 and TRBJ1-1; a possible D gene is TRBD1 (5 bases). The specimen was blood. This clonotype was obtained from a girl aged 5-17 years with multiple sclerosis. The CDR3 region is CASSQGEGWGTEAFF. The CDR3 bases are TGCGCCAGCAGCCAAGGTGAGGGGTGGGGCACTGAAGCTTTCTTT.